Sequencing of this T cell receptor (beta chain) was carried out in a study of OX40 agonist ivuxolimab in advanced cancers. Study overall: Patients received the agonistic anti-OX40 (CD134) antibody ivuxolimab. Enrollees could have had prior anti-PD-1, anti-PD-L1 or anti-CTLA-4 therapy, which about 42% had received. Two patients with cutaneous melanoma and one with hepatocellular carcinoma, three in total, showed partial responses.

Sampling of blood occurred at baseline, cycle 4 day 1, and cycle 7 day 1. Trimming shortened V by 3 bases and J by 7 bases, and 13 bases separated the two germline ends. CDR3 length: 14 residues. Germline CDR1 reads MGHDK; CDR2 reads SYGVNS. Measured with immunoSEQ multiplex PCR; TCRdb has only the in-frame clones, and not every one. The sample has approximately 76,000 clones, around 86% seen once. The clonotype comes from an adult with an advanced solid tumor such as melanoma, head and neck, liver or kidney cancer. The chain has TRBV25-1 and TRBJ2-1; D remains ambiguous. The input for sequencing was CD4+ or CD8+ T cells sorted from blood, taken in a trial of the OX40 agonist ivuxolimab. The CDR3 DNA follows: TGTGCCAGCAGTGATCCATCCTCATTGAATGAGCAGTTCTTC. It is translated as CASSDPSSLNEQFF.